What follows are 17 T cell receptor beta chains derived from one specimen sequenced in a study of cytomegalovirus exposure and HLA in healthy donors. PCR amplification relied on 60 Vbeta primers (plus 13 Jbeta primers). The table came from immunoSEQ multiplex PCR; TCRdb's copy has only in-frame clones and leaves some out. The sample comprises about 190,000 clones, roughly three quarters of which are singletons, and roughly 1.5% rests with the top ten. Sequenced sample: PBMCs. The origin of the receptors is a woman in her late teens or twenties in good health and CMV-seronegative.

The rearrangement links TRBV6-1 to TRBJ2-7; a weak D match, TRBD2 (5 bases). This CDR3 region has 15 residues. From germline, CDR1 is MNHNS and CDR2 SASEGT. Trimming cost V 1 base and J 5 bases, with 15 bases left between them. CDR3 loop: CASSEGLAIDDEQYF. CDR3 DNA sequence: TGTGCCAGCAGTGAAGGGCTAGCTATTGACGACGAGCAGTACTTC.

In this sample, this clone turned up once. The CDR3 sequence is CSVLGAYEQYF. The CDR3 DNA sequence: TGCAGCGTATTAGGGGCCTACGAGCAGTACTTC. The V call is TRBV29-1, the J call TRBJ2-7, with D tentatively TRBD1 (5 bases). Trimming pared 6 bases from V and 2 bases from J, leaving 8 bases between. The CDR3 is made up of 11 amino acids. Germline CDR1 and CDR2: SQVTM and ANQGSEA.

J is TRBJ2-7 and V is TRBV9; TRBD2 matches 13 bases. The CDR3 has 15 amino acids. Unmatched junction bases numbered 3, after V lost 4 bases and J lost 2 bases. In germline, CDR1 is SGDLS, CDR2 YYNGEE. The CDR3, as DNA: TGTGCCAGCAGCTTTGGGACTAGCGGGACCTACGAGCAGTACTTC. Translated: CASSFGTSGTYEQYF.

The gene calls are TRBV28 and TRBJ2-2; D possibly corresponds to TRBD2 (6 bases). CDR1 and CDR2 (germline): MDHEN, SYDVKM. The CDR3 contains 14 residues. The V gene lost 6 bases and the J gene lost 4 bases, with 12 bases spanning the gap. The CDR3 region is CASRRRVATGELFF. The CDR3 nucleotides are TGTGCCAGCAGACGGAGGGTAGCCACCGGGGAGCTGTTTTTT.

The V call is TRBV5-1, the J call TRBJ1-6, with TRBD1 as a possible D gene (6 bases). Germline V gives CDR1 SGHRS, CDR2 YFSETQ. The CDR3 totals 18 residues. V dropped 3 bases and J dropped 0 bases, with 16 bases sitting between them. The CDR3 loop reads CASSSQGNKGSYNSPLHF. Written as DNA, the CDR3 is TGCGCCAGCAGCTCCCAGGGGAATAAGGGCTCCTATAATTCACCCCTCCACTTT.

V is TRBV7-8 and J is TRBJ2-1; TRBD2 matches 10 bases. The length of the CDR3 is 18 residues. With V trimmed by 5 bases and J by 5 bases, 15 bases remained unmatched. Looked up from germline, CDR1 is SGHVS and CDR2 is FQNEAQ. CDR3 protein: CASSPRPTGLAKDNEQFF. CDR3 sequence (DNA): TGTGCCAGCAGCCCCAGACCCACGGGACTAGCGAAAGACAATGAGCAGTTCTTC.

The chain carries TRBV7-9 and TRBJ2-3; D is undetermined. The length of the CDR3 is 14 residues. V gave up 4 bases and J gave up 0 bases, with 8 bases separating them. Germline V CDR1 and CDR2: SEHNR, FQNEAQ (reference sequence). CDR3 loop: CASSSLTSTDTQYF. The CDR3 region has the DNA TGTGCCAGCAGCTCACTGACTAGCACAGATACGCAGTATTTT.

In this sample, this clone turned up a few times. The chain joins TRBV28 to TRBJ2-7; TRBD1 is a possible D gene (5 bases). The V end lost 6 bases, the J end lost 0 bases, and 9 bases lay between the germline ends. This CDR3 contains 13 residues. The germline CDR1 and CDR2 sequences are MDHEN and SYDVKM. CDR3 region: CASRIQDSYEQYF. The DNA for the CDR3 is TGTGCCAGCAGAATACAGGACTCCTACGAGCAGTACTTC.

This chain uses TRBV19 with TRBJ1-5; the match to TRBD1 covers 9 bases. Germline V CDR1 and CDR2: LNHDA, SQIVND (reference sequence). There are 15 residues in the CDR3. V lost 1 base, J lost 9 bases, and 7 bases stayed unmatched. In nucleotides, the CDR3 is TGTGCCAGTAGTATAGGGGGGACAGGGCCTCGGCCCCAGCATTTT. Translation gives CASSIGGTGPRPQHF.

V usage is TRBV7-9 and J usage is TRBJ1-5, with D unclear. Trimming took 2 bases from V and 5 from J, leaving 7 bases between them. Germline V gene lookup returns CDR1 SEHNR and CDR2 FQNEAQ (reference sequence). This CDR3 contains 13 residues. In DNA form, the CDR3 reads TGTGCCAGCAGCTTAACCGGGGATCAGCCCCAGCATTTT. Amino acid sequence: CASSLTGDQPQHF. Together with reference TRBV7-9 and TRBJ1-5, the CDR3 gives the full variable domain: DTGVSQNPRHKITKRGQNVTFRCDPISEHNRLYWYRQTLGQGPEFLTYFQNEAQLEKSRLLSDRFSAERPKGSFSTLEIQRTEQGDSAMYLCASSLTGDQPQHFGDGTRLSIL.

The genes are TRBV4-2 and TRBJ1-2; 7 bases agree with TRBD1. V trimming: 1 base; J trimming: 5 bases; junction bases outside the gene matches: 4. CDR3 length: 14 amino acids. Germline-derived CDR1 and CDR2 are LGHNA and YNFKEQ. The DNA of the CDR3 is TGTGCCAGCAGCCAAGGCAGGGGGAGATATGGCTACACCTTC. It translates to CASSQGRGRYGYTF.

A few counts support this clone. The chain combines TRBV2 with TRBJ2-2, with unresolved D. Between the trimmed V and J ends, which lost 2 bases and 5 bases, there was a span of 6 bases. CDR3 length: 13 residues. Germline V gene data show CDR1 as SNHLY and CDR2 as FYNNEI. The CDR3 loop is CASSETWTGELFF. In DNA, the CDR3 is TGTGCCAGCAGTGAAACTTGGACCGGGGAGCTGTTTTTT.

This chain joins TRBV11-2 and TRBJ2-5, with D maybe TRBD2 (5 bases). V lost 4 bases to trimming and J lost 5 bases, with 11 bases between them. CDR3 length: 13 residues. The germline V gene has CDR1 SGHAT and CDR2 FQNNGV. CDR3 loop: CASSSAVFETQYF. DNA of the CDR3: TGTGCCAGCAGCTCAGCGGTTTTCGAGACCCAGTACTTC. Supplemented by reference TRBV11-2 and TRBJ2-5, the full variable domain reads EAGVAQSPRYKIIEKRQSVAFWCNPISGHATLYWYQQILGQGPKLLIQFQNNGVVDDSQLPKDRFSAERLKGVDSTLKIQPAKLEDSAVYLCASSSAVFETQYFGPGTRLLVL.

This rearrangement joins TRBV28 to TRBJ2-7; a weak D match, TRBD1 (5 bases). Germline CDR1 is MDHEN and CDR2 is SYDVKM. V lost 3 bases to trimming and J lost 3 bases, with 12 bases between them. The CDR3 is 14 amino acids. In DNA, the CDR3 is TGTGCCAGCAGTTTTGGTCCAGACAGCTACGAGCAGTACTTC. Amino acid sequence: CASSFGPDSYEQYF. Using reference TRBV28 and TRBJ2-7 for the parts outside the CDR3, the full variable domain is DVKVTQSSRYLVKRTGEKVFLECVQDMDHENMFWYRQDPGLGLRLIYFSYDVKMKEKGDIPEGYSVSREKKERFSLILESASTNQTSMYLCASSFGPDSYEQYFGPGTRLTVT.

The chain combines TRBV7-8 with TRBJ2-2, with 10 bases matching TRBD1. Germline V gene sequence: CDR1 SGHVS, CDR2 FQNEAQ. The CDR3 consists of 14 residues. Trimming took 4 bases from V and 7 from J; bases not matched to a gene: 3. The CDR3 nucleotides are TGTGCCAGCAGCTGGGACAGGGGTATCGGGGAGCTGTTTTTT. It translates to CASSWDRGIGELFF.

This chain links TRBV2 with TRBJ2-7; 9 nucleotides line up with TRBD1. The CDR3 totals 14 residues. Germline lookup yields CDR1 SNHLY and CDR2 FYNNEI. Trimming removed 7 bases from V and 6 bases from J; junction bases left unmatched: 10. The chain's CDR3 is CASTRGQGIGEQYF. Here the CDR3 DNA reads TGTGCCAGCACTAGGGGACAGGGAATCGGCGAGCAGTACTTC. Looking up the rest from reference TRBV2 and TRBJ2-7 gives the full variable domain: EPEVTQTPSHQVTQMGQEVILRCVPISNHLYFYWYRQILGQKVEFLVSFYNNEISEKSEIFDDQFSVERPDGSNFTLKIRSTKLEDSAMYFCASTRGQGIGEQYFGPGTRLTVT.

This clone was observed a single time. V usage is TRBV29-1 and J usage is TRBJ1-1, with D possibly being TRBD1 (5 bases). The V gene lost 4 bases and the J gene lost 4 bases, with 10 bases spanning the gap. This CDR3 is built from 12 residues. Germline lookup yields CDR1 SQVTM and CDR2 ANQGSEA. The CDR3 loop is CSVVQEGTEAFF. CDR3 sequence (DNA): TGCAGCGTTGTACAGGAAGGCACTGAAGCTTTCTTT.